This T cell receptor beta chain was captured by sequencing in a study of T cells in Graves' hyperthyroidism and ophthalmopathy. Study-wide points: The majority of expanded thyroid clonotypes above 0.001 also appeared in blood.

There were TCR beta CDR3 regions amplified from RNA transcripts. First-round RT-PCR with HTBI primers amplified the TCR CDR3 region. A single record per CDR3 protein comes from TCRdb applying MiXCR to the multiplex PCR reads. The table records about 25,000 distinct CDR3 sequences, 45% to 55% of them present only once. Turning to this clonotype: Its antigen is still unknown.

Per germline, CDR1 DFQATT and CDR2 SNEGSKA (reference sequence). V dropped 0 bases and J dropped 3 bases, with 9 bases sitting between them. CDR3 length equals 14 residues. This receptor was taken from a woman between 40 and 55 years old with Graves' hyperthyroidism that later progressed to Graves' ophthalmopathy. The material sequenced was blood. J is TRBJ2-1 and V is TRBV20-1; D gene ambiguous. CDR3 DNA: TGCAGTGCTAGAGATGGTGGAATCTACAATGAGCAGTTCTTC. Its protein product is CSARDGGIYNEQFF.